This entry is about one T cell receptor (beta chain). The data belong to a study of blood T cell repertoires in COVID-19. Study information: PBMCs, B-cell-depleted T cells, or T cells provided the cDNA or gDNA that made up the material.

This table comes from immunoSEQ multiplex PCR, and its TCRdb copy is limited to in-frame clones, with some not included. The repertoire holds 200,000 to 250,000 clones, approximately 77% seen once, with 3% to 4.5% in the top ten. Material: peripheral blood. The sequence derives from a woman older than 75 with acute or convalescent COVID-19.

The CDR3 sequence: CASSQTTGQGNTIYF. The CDR3 coding sequence is TGTGCCAGCAGCCAGACGACAGGGCAAGGAAACACCATATATTTT. This rearrangement joins TRBV3-1 (or the pseudogene TRBV3-2) to TRBJ1-3, with 7 bases identical to TRBD1. CDR1 LGHDT and CDR2 YNNKEL come from the germline V gene (reference sequence). This CDR3 region has 15 residues. V was clipped by 3 bases and J by 4 bases; unmatched bases: 6.